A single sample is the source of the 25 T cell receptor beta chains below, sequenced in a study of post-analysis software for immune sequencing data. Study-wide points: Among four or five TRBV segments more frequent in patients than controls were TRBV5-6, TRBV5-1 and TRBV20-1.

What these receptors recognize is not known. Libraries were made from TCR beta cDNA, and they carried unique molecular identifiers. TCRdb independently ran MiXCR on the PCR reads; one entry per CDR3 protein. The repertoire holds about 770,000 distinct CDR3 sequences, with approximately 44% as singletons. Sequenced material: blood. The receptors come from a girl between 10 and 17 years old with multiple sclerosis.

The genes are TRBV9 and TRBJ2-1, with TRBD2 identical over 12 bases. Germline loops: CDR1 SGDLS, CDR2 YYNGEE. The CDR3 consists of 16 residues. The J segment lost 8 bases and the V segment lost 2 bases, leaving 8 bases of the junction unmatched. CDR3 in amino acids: CASSVQTSGSGYEQFF. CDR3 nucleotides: TGTGCCAGCAGCGTCCAGACTAGCGGGAGTGGCTATGAGCAGTTCTTC.

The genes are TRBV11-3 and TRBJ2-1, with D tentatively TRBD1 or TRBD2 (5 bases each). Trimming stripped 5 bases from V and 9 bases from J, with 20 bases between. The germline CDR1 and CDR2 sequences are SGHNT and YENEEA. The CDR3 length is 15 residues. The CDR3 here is CASSVRPGTNSEQFF. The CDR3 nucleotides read TGTGCCAGCAGCGTCCGACCCGGGACCAATTCTGAGCAGTTCTTC.

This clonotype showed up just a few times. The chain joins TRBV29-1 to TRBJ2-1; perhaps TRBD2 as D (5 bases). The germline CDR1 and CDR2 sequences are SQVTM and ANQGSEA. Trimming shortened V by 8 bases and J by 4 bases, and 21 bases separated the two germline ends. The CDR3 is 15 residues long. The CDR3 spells CSSGGRRARYNEQFF. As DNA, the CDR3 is TGCAGCTCAGGTGGGCGGCGGGCTCGATACAATGAGCAGTTCTTC.

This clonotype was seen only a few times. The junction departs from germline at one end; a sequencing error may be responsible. CDR3 DNA sequence: TGTGCCAGCAGCCGACAGGGGTGGAACACCGGGGAGCGGTTTTTT. Translated, it gives CASSRQGWNTGERFF. This chain links TRBV12-3 or TRBV12-4 with TRBJ2-2; TRBD1 matches 8 bases. There are 15 residues in the CDR3.

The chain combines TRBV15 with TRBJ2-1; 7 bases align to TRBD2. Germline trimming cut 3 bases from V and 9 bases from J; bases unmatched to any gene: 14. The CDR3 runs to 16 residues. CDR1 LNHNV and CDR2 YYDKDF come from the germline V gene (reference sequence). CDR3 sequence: CATSSPRGGRHGEQFF. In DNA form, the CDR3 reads TGTGCCACCAGCAGTCCACGCGGGGGTAGGCACGGTGAGCAGTTCTTC.

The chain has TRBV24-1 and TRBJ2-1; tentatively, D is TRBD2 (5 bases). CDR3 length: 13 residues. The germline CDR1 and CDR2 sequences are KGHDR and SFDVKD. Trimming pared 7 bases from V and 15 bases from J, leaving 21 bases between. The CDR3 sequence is CATRDWTLNRRFF. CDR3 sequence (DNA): TGTGCCACCAGGGACTGGACTTTAAATAGGCGGTTCTTC.

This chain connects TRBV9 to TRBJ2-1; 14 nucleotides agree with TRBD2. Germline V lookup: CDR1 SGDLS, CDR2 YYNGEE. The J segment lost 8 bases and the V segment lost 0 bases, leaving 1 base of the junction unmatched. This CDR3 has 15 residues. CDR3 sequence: CASSVVGLAGDEQFF. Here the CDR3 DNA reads TGTGCCAGCAGCGTAGTGGGACTAGCGGGAGATGAGCAGTTCTTC.

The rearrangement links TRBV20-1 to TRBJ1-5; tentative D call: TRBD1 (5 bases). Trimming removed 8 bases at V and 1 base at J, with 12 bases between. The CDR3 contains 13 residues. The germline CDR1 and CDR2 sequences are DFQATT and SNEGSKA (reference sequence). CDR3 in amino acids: CSPSTGSNQPQHF. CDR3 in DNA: TGCAGTCCGAGTACAGGCAGCAATCAGCCCCAGCATTTT.

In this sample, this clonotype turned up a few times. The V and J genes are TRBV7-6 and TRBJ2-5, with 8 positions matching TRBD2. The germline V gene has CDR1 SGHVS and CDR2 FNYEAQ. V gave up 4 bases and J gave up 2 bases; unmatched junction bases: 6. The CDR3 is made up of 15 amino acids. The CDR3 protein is CASSSTSASQETQYF. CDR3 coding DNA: TGTGCCAGCAGCTCGACTAGCGCGTCGCAAGAGACCCAGTACTTC.

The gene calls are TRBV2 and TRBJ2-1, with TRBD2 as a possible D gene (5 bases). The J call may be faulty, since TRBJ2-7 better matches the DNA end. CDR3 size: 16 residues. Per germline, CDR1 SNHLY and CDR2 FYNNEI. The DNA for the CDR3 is TGTGCCAGCAGTGAAGTGAAACTAGTATCCTACAATGAGCAGTACTTC. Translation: CASSEVKLVSYNEQYF.

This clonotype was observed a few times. CDR3 region: CASSYSGGTTSSYEQYF. CDR3 in DNA: TGTGCCAGCAGTTACTCGGGCGGGACTACCTCCTCCTACGAGCAGTACTTC. The chain joins TRBV6-5 to TRBJ2-7; 7 bases line up with TRBD2. Losses at the gene ends were 0 bases for V and 0 bases for J; bases not matched to a gene: 8. The germline V gene has CDR1 MNHEY and CDR2 SVGAGI. The CDR3 runs 17 residues.

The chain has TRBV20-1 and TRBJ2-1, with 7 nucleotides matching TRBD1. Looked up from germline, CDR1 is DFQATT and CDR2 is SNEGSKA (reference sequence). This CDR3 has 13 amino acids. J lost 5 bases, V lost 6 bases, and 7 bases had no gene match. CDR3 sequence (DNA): TGCAGTGCACCAGACAGGGTTGACAATGAGCAGTTCTTC. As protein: CSAPDRVDNEQFF.

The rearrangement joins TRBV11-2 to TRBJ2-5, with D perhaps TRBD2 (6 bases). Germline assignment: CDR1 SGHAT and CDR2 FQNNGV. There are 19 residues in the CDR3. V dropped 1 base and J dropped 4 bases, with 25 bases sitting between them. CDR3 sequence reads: CASSLVEGAGFQEGETQYF. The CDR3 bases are TGTGCCAGCAGCTTAGTGGAGGGCGCGGGATTCCAGGAGGGAGAGACCCAGTACTTC. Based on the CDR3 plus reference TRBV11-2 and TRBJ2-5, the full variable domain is EAGVAQSPRYKIIEKRQSVAFWCNPISGHATLYWYQQILGQGPKLLIQFQNNGVVDDSQLPKDRFSAERLKGVDSTLKIQPAKLEDSAVYLCASSLVEGAGFQEGETQYFGPGTRLLVL.

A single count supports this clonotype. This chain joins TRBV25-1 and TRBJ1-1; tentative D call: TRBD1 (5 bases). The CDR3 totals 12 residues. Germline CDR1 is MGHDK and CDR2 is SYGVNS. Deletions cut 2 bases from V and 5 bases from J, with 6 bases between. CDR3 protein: CASSEAGTEAFF. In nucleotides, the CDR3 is TGTGCCAGCAGTGAAGCAGGGACTGAAGCTTTCTTT.

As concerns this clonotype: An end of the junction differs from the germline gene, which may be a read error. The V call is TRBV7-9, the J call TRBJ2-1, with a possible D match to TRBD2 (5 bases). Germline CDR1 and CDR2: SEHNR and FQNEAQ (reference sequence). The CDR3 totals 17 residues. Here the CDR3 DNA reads TGTGCCGGCAGCTTTCTAGGTAGCGAAGCATCCTACAATGAGCAGTTCTTC. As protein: CAGSFLGSEASYNEQFF.

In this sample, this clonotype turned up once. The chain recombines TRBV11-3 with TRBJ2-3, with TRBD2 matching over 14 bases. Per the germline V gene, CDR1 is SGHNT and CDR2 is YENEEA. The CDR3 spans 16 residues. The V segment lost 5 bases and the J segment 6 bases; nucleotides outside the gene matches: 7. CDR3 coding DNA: TGTGCCAGCAGCCCGGGACTAGCGGGAGAGTTGGATACGCAGTATTTT. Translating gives CASSPGLAGELDTQYF.

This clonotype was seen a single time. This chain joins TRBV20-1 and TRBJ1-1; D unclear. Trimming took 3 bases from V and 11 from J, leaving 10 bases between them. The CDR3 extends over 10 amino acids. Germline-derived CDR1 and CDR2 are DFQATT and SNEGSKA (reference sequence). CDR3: CSARYGEAFF. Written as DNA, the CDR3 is TGCAGTGCTAGGTACGGGGAGGCTTTCTTT.

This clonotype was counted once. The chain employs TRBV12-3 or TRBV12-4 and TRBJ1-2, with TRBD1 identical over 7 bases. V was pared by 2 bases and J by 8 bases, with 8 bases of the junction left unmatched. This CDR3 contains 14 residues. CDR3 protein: CASSLTAGGQGYTF. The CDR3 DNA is TGTGCCAGCAGTTTAACCGCAGGGGGGCAAGGCTACACCTTC.

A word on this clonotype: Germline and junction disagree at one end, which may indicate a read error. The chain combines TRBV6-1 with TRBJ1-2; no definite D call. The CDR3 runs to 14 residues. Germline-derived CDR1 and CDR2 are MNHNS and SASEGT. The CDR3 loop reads CASREGSLHHGYTF. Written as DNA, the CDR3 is TGTGCCAGCAGAGAAGGGTCCTTACATCATGGCTACACCTTC.

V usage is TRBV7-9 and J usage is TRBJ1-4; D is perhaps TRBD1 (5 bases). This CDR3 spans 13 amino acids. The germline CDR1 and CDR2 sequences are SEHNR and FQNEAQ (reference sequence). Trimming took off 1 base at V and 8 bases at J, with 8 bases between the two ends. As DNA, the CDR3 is TGTGCCAGCAGCTTAGAGTGGGACGAAAAACTGTTTTTT. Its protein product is CASSLEWDEKLFF. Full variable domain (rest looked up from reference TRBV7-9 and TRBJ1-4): DTGVSQNPRHKITKRGQNVTFRCDPISEHNRLYWYRQTLGQGPEFLTYFQNEAQLEKSRLLSDRFSAERPKGSFSTLEIQRTEQGDSAMYLCASSLEWDEKLFFGSGTQLSVL.

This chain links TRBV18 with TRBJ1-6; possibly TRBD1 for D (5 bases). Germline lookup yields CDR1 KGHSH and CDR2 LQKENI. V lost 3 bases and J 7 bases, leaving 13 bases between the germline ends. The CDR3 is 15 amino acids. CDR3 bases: TGTGCCAGCTCACCCGCCCAGGGCAGAAATTCACCCCTCCACTTT. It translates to CASSPAQGRNSPLHF. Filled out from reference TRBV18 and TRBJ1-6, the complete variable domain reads NAGVMQNPRHLVRRRGQEARLRCSPMKGHSHVYWYRQLPEEGLKFMVYLQKENIIDESGMPKERFSAEFPKEGPSILRIQQVVRGDSAAYFCASSPAQGRNSPLHFGNGTRLTVT.

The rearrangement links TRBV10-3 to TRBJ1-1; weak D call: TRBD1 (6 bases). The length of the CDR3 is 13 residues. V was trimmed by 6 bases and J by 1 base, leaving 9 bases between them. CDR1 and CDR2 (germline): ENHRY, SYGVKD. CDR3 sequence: CAISMDRNTEAFF. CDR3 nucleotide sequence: TGTGCCATCAGCATGGACAGGAACACTGAAGCTTTCTTT.

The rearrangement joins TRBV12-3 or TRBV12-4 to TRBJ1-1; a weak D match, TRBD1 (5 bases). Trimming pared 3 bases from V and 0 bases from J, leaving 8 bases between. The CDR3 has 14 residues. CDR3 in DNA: TGTGCCAGCAGTTTCTGGGGGATGAACACTGAAGCTTTCTTT. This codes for CASSFWGMNTEAFF.

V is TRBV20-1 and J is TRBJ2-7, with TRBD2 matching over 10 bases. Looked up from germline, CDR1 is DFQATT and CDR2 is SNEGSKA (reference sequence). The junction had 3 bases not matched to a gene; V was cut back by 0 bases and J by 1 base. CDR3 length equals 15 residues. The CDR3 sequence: CSARDRAGGSYEQYF. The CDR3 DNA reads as TGCAGTGCTAGAGATCGAGCGGGAGGGTCCTACGAGCAGTACTTC.

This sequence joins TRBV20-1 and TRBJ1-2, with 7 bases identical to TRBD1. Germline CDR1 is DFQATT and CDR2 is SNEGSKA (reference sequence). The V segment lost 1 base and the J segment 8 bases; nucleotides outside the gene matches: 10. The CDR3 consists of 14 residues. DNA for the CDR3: TGCAGTGCTAGAGCAGACAGGGACGAGGACGGCTACACCTTC. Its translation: CSARADRDEDGYTF.